This record covers a single TCR beta chain. Original processing methods: Estimates of nucleated cell counts were drawn from the amplification of reference gene primers. Here immunoSEQ multiplex PCR was the method, and the copy in TCRdb shows in-frame clones only, minus some. The V and J calls and clone size come from that table; D and trimming were worked out from the DNA. The data contain about 200,000 clones, 70% to 90% of them seen just once; the ten biggest clones take up roughly 9.7%. The entry originates in a study of blood T cell repertoires in COVID-19. As for the study in general: Italy, Spain and the United States were the sources of the convalescent and acute COVID-19 samples. The cDNA or gDNA used as material had been derived from T cells, B-cell-depleted T cells, or PBMCs.

CDR1 SGHNT and CDR2 YENEEA come from the germline V gene. The CDR3 consists of 15 residues. With V trimmed by 6 bases and J by 5 bases, 8 bases remained unmatched. The V and J genes are TRBV11-3 and TRBJ2-2; 8 bases are shared with TRBD1. This TCR was recovered from a human donor with active or convalescent COVID-19. The donor label of this sample is uncertain. Source material: peripheral blood. The CDR3 coding sequence is TGTGCCAGCAGAAAAGGACAGGGACAAACCGGGGAGCTGTTTTTT. Residues: CASRKGQGQTGELFF.